This TCR beta chain was sequenced for a study of blood T cell repertoires in COVID-19. About the study: Material from acute and convalescent COVID-19 was sourced from the United States, Italy and Spain.

Losses at the gene ends were 9 bases for V and 5 bases for J; bases not matched to a gene: 7. Germline-derived CDR1 and CDR2 are MNHEY and SVGAGI. The CDR3 has 14 amino acids. Clinical history as reported by participants underpinned cohort assignment. Clones were read by immunoSEQ multiplex PCR, and TCRdb kept only the in-frame ones, dropping some. Altogether roughly 260,000 clones are present, around 90% being singletons, with the ten largest covering about 6%. V usage is TRBV6-5 and J usage is TRBJ2-5, with TRBD1 matching 12 bases. Sequencing was performed on PBMCs or T cells enriched from blood (not recorded which). The clonotype comes from a woman in her thirties with acute COVID-19. CDR3 amino acids: CARQGQGASETQYF. The CDR3 DNA follows: TGTGCCAGGCAGGGACAGGGGGCTTCTGAGACCCAGTACTTC.